This TCR beta chain was captured by sequencing in a study of blood T cell repertoires in COVID-19. Profiling relied on immunoSEQ multiplex PCR, and the TCRdb table lists in-frame clones only, not all of them. The repertoire includes some 350,000 clones, 80% to 90% of them detected once, and around 3% sits in the top ten. Germline CDR1 and CDR2: LNHNV and YYDKDF (reference sequence). This CDR3 has 14 residues. V gave up 9 bases and J gave up 6 bases, with 18 bases separating them. The sequencing sample was made of peripheral blood. The receptor was isolated from a woman aged 25-40 years with COVID-19, enrolled during active disease. The chain joins TRBV15 to TRBJ1-5; D possibly corresponds to TRBD1 (5 bases). CDR3 sequence: CATGAGTDFQPQHF. In DNA form, the CDR3 reads TGTGCCACTGGGGCGGGGACGGATTTTCAGCCCCAGCATTTT.